This TCR beta chain was identified during a study of naive and memory T cell subsets. Details on this clonotype: Given a much more abundant clone one base away, this may be a read error.

Two oligonucleotides, mixed equimolar, formed the beta constant-region primer covering TRBC1 and TRBC2. Four rounds of PCR amplified the ligated cDNA using nested alpha and beta constant-region primers plus SP2. An oligonucleotide with the SP2 primer and a 12-nucleotide UMI was ligated to the cDNA 3' end. Using its own MiXCR run on the UMI-ligation and nested PCR reads, TCRdb lists one record per CDR3 protein. The sample shows about 17,000 distinct CDR3 sequences, about 9% of them seen only once. The CDR3 consists of 13 residues. Germline V gives CDR1 MNHEY, CDR2 SVGEGT. The sequenced sample was central memory CD8+ T cells from blood. The genes are TRBV6-2 or TRBV6-3 and TRBJ1-2, with D possibly TRBD1 on 5 matching bases. The TCR originated in a human donor in good health. CDR3 region: CASSYQEGNGYAF. The CDR3 bases are TGTGCCAGCAGTTACCAGGAGGGGAATGGCTACGCCTTC.